These T cell receptor beta chains were read from a single sample in a study of T cell repertoires in cytomegalovirus infection. TCRdb ran MiXCR on the reads and lists one entry per CDR3 protein. Of some 450,000 distinct CDR3 sequences listed, roughly a third are singletons. Sequencing used PBMCs. The receptors were gathered from a human donor in good health (CMV status not recorded). Some clones in this sample may be carry-over from other donors' samples. Each CDR3 is given with its conserved first and last residue. Fields, in order: V gene, J gene, D gene, clone size, CDR3 protein, CDR3 DNA. The D gene is left open where the match is weak. Only some rows state a clone size, as once, few, many or a class for expanded clones.

V gene: TRBV7-8
J gene: TRBJ1-2
D gene: TRBD1
clone size: -
CDR3 protein: CASSSSGTGIQLNYGYTF
CDR3 DNA: TGTGCCAGCAGCTCGTCCGGGACAGGGATTCAGTTGAACTATGGCTACACCTTC

V gene: TRBV10-2
J gene: TRBJ2-1
D gene: -
clone size: few
CDR3 protein: CASRIVNEQFF
CDR3 DNA: TGCGCCAGCAGGATAGTCAATGAGCAGTTCTTC

V gene: TRBV7-9
J gene: TRBJ2-7
D gene: -
clone size: few
CDR3 protein: CASSFSVDSDEQYF
CDR3 DNA: TGTGCCAGCAGCTTCAGTGTGGATTCGGACGAGCAGTACTTC

V gene: TRBV6-1
J gene: TRBJ2-2
D gene: -
clone size: many
CDR3 protein: CASSVIRRTGELFF
CDR3 DNA: TGTGCCAGCAGTGTGATTCGTCGGACCGGGGAGCTGTTTTTT

V gene: TRBV27
J gene: TRBJ2-3
D gene: -
clone size: many
CDR3 protein: CASSLRNTGTDTQYF
CDR3 DNA: TGTGCCAGCAGCCTCAGGAACACAGGCACAGATACGCAGTATTTT

V gene: TRBV14
J gene: TRBJ2-5
D gene: -
clone size: -
CDR3 protein: CASSQHQETQYF
CDR3 DNA: TGTGCCAGCAGCCAACACCAAGAGACCCAGTACTTC

V gene: TRBV6-2/TRBV6-3
J gene: TRBJ2-3
D gene: -
clone size: -
CDR3 protein: CASSPQGVGAGTDTQYF
CDR3 DNA: TGTGCCAGCAGTCCCCAGGGCGTGGGGGCCGGCACAGATACGCAGTATTTT

V gene: TRBV3-1
J gene: TRBJ2-1
D gene: TRBD1
clone size: -
CDR3 protein: CASSQGQAYNEQFF
CDR3 DNA: TGTGCCAGCAGCCAGGGACAGGCCTACAATGAGCAGTTCTTC

V gene: TRBV7-6
J gene: TRBJ2-3
D gene: TRBD1
clone size: few
CDR3 protein: CATTAGQEEADTQYF
CDR3 DNA: TGTGCCACCACCGCCGGACAGGAGGAGGCAGATACGCAGTATTTT

V gene: TRBV28
J gene: TRBJ2-5
D gene: -
clone size: many
CDR3 protein: CASSLWAGQTQETQYF
CDR3 DNA: TGTGCCAGCAGTTTATGGGCGGGACAGACTCAAGAGACCCAGTACTTC

V gene: TRBV4-2
J gene: TRBJ2-1
D gene: -
clone size: few
CDR3 protein: CASSHPIDRSYNEQFF
CDR3 DNA: TGTGCCAGCAGCCACCCTATCGACAGATCCTACAATGAGCAGTTCTTC

V gene: TRBV4-1
J gene: TRBJ1-1
D gene: -
clone size: once
CDR3 protein: CASSQEWWGGTEAFF
CDR3 DNA: TGTGCCAGCAGCCAAGAATGGTGGGGAGGTACTGAAGCTTTCTTT

V gene: TRBV7-8
J gene: TRBJ2-3
D gene: -
clone size: -
CDR3 protein: CASSLEAQLGGTDTQYF
CDR3 DNA: TGTGCCAGCAGCTTAGAGGCCCAGCTAGGTGGCACAGATACGCAGTATTTT

V gene: TRBV11-2
J gene: TRBJ2-1
D gene: -
clone size: -
CDR3 protein: CASSLDRDRGQFF
CDR3 DNA: TGTGCCAGCAGCTTAGACAGGGATCGGGGGCAGTTCTTC

V gene: TRBV7-9
J gene: TRBJ2-1
D gene: -
clone size: many
CDR3 protein: CASSSGRNEQFF
CDR3 DNA: TGTGCCAGCAGTTCGGGCAGGAATGAGCAGTTCTTC

V gene: TRBV6-8
J gene: TRBJ2-7
D gene: -
clone size: -
CDR3 protein: CASSYRTGYYEQYF
CDR3 DNA: TGTGCCAGCAGTTACCGAACAGGGTACTACGAGCAGTACTTC

V gene: TRBV2
J gene: TRBJ2-7
D gene: -
clone size: -
CDR3 protein: CASSRGTGASYEQYF
CDR3 DNA: TGTGCCAGCAGCAGAGGGACGGGGGCCTCCTACGAGCAGTACTTC

V gene: TRBV12-3/TRBV12-4
J gene: TRBJ1-3
D gene: -
clone size: few
CDR3 protein: CASRTTPGNTIYF
CDR3 DNA: TGTGCCAGCAGGACGACACCTGGAAACACCATATATTTT

V gene: TRBV6-5
J gene: TRBJ2-7
D gene: TRBD1
clone size: once
CDR3 protein: CASSTGTGRHEQYF
CDR3 DNA: TGTGCCAGCAGTACCGGGACAGGTCGCCACGAGCAGTACTTC

V gene: TRBV7-2
J gene: TRBJ2-3
D gene: -
clone size: -
CDR3 protein: CASSSPNTDTQYF
CDR3 DNA: TGTGCCAGCAGCAGCCCGAACACAGATACGCAGTATTTT

V gene: TRBV5-4
J gene: TRBJ2-1
D gene: TRBD2
clone size: -
CDR3 protein: CASSPSGGYGNEQFF
CDR3 DNA: TGTGCCAGCAGCCCCTCGGGGGGGTATGGTAATGAGCAGTTCTTC

V gene: TRBV6-2/TRBV6-3
J gene: TRBJ2-1
D gene: TRBD1
clone size: -
CDR3 protein: CASRRGQGSWSSYNEQFF
CDR3 DNA: TGTGCCAGCAGAAGGGGACAGGGTTCCTGGAGCTCCTACAATGAGCAGTTCTTC

V gene: TRBV19
J gene: TRBJ2-7
D gene: -
clone size: many
CDR3 protein: CASSTGTEQYF
CDR3 DNA: TGTGCCAGTAGTACCGGGACCGAGCAGTACTTC